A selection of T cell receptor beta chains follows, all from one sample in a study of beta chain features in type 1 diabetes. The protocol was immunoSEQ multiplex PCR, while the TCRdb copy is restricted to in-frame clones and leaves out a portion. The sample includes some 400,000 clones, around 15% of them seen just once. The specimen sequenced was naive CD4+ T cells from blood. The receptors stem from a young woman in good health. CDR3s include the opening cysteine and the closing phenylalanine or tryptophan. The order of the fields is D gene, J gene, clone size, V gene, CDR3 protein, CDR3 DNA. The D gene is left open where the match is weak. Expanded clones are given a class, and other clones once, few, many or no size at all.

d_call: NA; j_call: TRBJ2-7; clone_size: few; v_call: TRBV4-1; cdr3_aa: CASSQSSYEQYF; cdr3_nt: TGCGCCAGCAGCCAGTCCAGTTACGAGCAGTACTTC
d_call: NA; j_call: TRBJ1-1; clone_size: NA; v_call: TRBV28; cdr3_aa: CASSTLISTEAFF; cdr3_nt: TGTGCCAGCAGTACTCTGATAAGCACTGAAGCTTTCTTT
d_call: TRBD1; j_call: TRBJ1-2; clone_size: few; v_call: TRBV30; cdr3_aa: CAWDRGGTGYTF; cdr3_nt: TGTGCCTGGGACAGGGGCGGGACAGGCTACACCTTC
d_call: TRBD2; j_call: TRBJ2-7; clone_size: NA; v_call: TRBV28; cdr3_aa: CASGKGRASYEQYF; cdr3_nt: TGTGCCAGCGGCAAAGGGAGGGCCTCCTACGAGCAGTACTTC
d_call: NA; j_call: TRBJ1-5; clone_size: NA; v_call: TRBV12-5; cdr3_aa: CASAKGDSNQPQHF; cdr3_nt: TGTGCTAGCGCCAAAGGGGATAGCAATCAGCCCCAGCATTTT
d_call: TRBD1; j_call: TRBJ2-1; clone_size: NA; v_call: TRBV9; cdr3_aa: CASSVGGQGRNEQFF; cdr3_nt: TGTGCCAGCAGCGTAGGTGGACAGGGTCGCAATGAGCAGTTCTTC
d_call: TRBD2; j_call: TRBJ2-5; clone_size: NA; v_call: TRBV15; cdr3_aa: CATGGSETQYF; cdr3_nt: TGTGCCACCGGCGGGAGCGAGACCCAGTACTTC
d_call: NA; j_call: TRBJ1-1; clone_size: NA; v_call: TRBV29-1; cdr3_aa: CSATGQSMNTEAFF; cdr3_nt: TGCAGCGCGACAGGACAGTCGATGAACACTGAAGCTTTCTTT
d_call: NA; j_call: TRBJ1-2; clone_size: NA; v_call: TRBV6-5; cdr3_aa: CASSYDPGDYGYTF; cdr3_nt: TGTGCCAGCAGTTACGACCCAGGGGACTATGGCTACACCTTC
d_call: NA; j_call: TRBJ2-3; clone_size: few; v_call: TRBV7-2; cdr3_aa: CASSSYMRTDTQYF; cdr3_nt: TGTGCCAGCAGTTCTTACATGCGCACAGATACGCAGTATTTT
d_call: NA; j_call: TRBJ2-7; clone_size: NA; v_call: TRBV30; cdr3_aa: CAWKPGAYYEQYF; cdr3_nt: TGTGCCTGGAAGCCGGGTGCCTACTACGAGCAGTACTTC
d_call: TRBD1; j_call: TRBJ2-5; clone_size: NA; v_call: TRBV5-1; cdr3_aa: CASSRDRGETQYF; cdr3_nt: TGCGCCAGCAGCCGGGACAGGGGCGAGACCCAGTACTTC
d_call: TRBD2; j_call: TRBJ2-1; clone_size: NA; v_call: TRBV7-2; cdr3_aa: CASSRGLAANEQFF; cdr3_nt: TGTGCCAGCAGCCGGGGACTAGCGGCCAATGAGCAGTTCTTC
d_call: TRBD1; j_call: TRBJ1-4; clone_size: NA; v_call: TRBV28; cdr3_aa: CASSSDRMFF; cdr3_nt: TGTGCCAGCAGTTCGGACAGGATGTTTTTT
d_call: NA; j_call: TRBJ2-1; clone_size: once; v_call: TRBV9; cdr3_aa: CASSVKVGGPSYNEQFF; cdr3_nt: TGTGCCAGCAGCGTAAAGGTGGGAGGACCCTCCTACAATGAGCAGTTCTTC
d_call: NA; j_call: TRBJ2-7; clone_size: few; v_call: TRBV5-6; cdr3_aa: CASSFGAREQYF; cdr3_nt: TGTGCCAGCAGCTTCGGAGCGCGCGAGCAGTACTTC
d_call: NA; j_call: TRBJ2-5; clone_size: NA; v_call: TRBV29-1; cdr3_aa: CSVEVTGPETQYF; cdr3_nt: TGCAGCGTTGAAGTGACGGGTCCAGAGACCCAGTACTTC
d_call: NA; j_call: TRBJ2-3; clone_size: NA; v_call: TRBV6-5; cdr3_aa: CASSYNTDTQYF; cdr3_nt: TGTGCCAGCAGTTATAACACAGATACGCAGTATTTT
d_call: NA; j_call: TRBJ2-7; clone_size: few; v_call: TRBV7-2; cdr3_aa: CASSSGPGGTYEQYF; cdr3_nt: TGTGCCAGCAGCTCCGGTCCGGGCGGGACTTACGAGCAGTACTTC
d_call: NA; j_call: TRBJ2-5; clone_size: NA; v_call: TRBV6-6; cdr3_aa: CASTPQGLMETQYF; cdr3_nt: TGTGCCAGCACCCCGCAGGGGCTAATGGAGACCCAGTACTTC
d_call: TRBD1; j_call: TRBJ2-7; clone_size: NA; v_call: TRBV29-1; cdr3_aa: CSVGTGSYEQYF; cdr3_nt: TGCAGCGTAGGGACAGGGTCCTACGAGCAGTACTTC
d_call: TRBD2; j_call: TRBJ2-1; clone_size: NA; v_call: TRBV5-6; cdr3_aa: CASSFGTSSYNEQFF; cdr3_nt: TGTGCCAGCAGCTTCGGGACTAGCTCCTACAATGAGCAGTTCTTC
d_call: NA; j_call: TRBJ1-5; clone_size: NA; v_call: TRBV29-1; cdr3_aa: CSVAQGISNQPQHF; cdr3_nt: TGCAGCGTCGCTCAGGGAATTAGCAATCAGCCCCAGCATTTT
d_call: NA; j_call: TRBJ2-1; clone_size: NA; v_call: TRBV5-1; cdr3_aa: CASSLPAGTYNEQFF; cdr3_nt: TGCGCCAGCAGCTTACCAGCGGGCACCTACAATGAGCAGTTCTTC
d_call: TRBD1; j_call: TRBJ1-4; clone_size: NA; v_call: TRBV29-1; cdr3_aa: CSASPGTGENEKLFF; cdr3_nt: TGCAGCGCCTCCCCCGGGACAGGGGAAAATGAAAAACTGTTTTTT
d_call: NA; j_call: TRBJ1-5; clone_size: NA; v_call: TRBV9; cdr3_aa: CASSSEGGPNQPQHF; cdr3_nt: TGTGCCAGCAGCTCGGAGGGAGGGCCCAATCAGCCCCAGCATTTT
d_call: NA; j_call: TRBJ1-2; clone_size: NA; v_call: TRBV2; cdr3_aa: CASSERWEGAPNF; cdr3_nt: TGTGCCAGCAGTGAAAGGTGGGAAGGGGCTCCAAACTTC
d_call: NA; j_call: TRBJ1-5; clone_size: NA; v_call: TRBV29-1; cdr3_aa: CSVRVNSNQPQHF; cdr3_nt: TGCAGCGTACGGGTTAATAGCAATCAGCCCCAGCATTTT
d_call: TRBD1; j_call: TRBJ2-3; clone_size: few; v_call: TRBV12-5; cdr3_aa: CASGLGTGGGTDTQYF; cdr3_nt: TGTGCTAGTGGTTTGGGGACAGGGGGTGGCACAGATACGCAGTATTTT
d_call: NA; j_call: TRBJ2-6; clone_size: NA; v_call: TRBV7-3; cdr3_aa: CASSLYRPRLGANVLTF; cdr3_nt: TGTGCCAGCAGCTTATATCGTCCTAGATTGGGGGCCAACGTCCTGACTTTC
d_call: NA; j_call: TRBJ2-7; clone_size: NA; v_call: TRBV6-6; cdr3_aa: CASSHSYEQYF; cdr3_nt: TGTGCCAGCAGCCACTCCTACGAGCAGTACTTC
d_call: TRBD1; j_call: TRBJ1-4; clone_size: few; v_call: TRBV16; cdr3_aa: CASSASGTGEEKLFF; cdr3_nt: TGTGCCAGCAGCGCGTCCGGGACAGGGGAAGAAAAACTGTTTTTT
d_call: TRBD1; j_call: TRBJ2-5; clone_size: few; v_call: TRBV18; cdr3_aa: CASSRTGGETQYF; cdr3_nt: TGTGCCAGCTCACGGACAGGGGGTGAGACCCAGTACTTC
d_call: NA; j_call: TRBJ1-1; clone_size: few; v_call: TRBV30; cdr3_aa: CAWSSQGTEAFF; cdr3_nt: TGTGCCTGGAGCAGTCAGGGCACTGAAGCTTTCTTT
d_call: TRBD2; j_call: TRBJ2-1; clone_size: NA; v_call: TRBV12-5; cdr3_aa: CASGLSRGETSGSRPEQFF; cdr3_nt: TGTGCTAGTGGTTTGTCCAGAGGAGAGACTAGCGGGAGTAGGCCTGAGCAGTTCTTC
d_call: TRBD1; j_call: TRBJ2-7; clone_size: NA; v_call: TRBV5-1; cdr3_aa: CASFEGQGNFYEQYF; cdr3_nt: TGCGCCAGCTTCGAGGGACAGGGAAACTTCTACGAGCAGTACTTC
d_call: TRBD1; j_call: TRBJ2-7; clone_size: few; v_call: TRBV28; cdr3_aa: CASNLMGQGILGQYF; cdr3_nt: TGTGCCAGCAACCTAATGGGACAGGGAATATTAGGGCAGTACTTC
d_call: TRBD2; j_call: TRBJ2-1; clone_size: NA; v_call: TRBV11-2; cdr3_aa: CASSLWGSGSQNEQFF; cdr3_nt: TGTGCCAGCAGCTTATGGGGTAGCGGGAGTCAGAATGAGCAGTTCTTC
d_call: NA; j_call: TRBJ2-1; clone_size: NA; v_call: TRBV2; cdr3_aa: CASSALDSGNEQFF; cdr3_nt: TGTGCCAGCAGCGCCCTGGACTCGGGCAATGAGCAGTTCTTC
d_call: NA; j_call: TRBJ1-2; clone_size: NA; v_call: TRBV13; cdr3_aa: CASSPRGAYGYTF; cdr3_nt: TGTGCCAGCAGCCCCCGCGGGGCCTATGGCTACACCTTC
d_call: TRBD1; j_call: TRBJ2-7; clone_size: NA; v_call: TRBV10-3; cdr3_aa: CAISVGTGSYEQYF; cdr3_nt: TGTGCCATCAGTGTGGGGACAGGGAGTTACGAGCAGTACTTC
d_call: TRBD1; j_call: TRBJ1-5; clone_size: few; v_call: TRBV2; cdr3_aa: CASSGTGDQPQHF; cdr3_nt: TGTGCCAGCAGTGGGACAGGGGATCAGCCCCAGCATTTT
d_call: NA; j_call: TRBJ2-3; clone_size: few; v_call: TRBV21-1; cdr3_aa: CASSKAGTSGTDTQYF; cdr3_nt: TGTGCCAGCAGCAAAGCCGGGACTAGCGGCACAGATACGCAGTATTTT
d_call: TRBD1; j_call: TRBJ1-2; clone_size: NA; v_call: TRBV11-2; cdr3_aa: CASSLDRINYGYTF; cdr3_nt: TGTGCCAGCAGCCTGGACAGGATCAACTATGGCTACACCTTC
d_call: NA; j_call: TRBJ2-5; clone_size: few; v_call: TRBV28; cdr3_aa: CASRTGTQETQYF; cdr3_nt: TGTGCCAGCAGGACAGGTACCCAAGAGACCCAGTACTTC
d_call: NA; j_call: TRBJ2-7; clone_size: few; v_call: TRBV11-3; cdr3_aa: CASSLDARRGEQYF; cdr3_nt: TGTGCCAGCAGCTTAGATGCGCGACGGGGGGAGCAGTACTTC
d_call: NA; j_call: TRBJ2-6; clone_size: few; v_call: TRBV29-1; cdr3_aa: CSVVGRGALSGANVLTF; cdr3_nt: TGCAGCGTGGTCGGACGGGGAGCACTTTCTGGGGCCAACGTCCTGACTTTC
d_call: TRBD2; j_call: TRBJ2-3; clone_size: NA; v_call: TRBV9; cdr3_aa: CATSEGLDPDTQYF; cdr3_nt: TGTGCCACCTCCGAGGGACTAGACCCAGATACGCAGTATTTT
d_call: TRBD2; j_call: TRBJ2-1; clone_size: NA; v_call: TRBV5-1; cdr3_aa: CASSFLPSGRATNEQFF; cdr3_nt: TGCGCCAGCAGCTTTCTTCCTAGCGGGAGGGCCACGAATGAGCAGTTCTTC
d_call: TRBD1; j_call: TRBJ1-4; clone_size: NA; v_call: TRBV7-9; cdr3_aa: CASSPQWTGSNEKLFF; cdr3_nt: TGTGCCAGCAGCCCTCAATGGACAGGATCAAATGAAAAACTGTTTTTT
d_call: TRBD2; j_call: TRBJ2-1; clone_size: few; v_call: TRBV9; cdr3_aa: CASSTRGLAENNEQFF; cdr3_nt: TGTGCCAGCAGCACCCGAGGACTAGCGGAAAACAATGAGCAGTTCTTC
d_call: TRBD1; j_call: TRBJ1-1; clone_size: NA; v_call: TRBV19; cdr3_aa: CASSPTGRTEAFF; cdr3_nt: TGTGCCAGTAGTCCGACAGGGAGGACTGAAGCTTTCTTT
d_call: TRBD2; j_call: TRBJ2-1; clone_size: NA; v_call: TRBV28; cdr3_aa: CASSFLAGRSYNEQFF; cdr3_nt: TGTGCCAGCAGCTTCCTAGCGGGACGCTCCTACAATGAGCAGTTCTTC
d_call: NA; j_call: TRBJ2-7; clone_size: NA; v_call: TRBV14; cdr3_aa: CASSRPGLHAHEQYF; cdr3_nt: TGTGCCAGCAGCCGACCGGGACTTCACGCCCACGAGCAGTACTTC
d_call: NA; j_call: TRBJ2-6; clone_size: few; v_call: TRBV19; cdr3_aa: CASILRRGSGANVLTF; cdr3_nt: TGTGCCAGTATCCTCAGACGGGGCTCTGGGGCCAACGTCCTGACTTTC
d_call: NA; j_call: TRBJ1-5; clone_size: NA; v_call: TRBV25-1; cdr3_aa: CASSERAGHPPQHF; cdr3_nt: TGTGCCAGCAGTGAAAGAGCGGGTCATCCGCCCCAGCATTTT
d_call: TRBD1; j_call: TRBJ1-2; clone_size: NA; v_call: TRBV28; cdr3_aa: CASRPGGNYGYTF; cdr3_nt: TGTGCCAGCAGACCAGGGGGAAACTATGGCTACACCTTC
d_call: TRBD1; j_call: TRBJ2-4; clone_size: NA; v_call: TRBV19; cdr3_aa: CASSGGQGVAKNIQYF; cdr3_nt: TGTGCCAGTAGTGGTGGACAGGGGGTAGCCAAAAACATTCAGTACTTC